The clone carrying this T cell receptor (beta chain) was found once. This sample was taken from a study of technical replicates of blood from several donors. The germline CDR1 and CDR2 sequences are SGHTA and FQGNSA. The CDR3 runs to 14 residues. Trimming stripped 5 bases from V and 5 bases from J, with 15 bases between. This table comes from immunoSEQ multiplex PCR, and its TCRdb copy is limited to in-frame clones, with some not included. The sample includes about 53,000 clones, just over 85% of them seen just once. The sample taken for sequencing was PBMCs. This chain connects TRBV7-2 to TRBJ2-5; TRBD1 is a possible D gene (6 bases). This TCR was recovered from a human donor in good health. Some clones in this sample may be carry-over from other donors' samples. The CDR3 region is CASSPQLGAETQYF. The CDR3 DNA reads TGTGCCAGCAGCCCACAGTTGGGGGCCGAGACCCAGTACTTC.